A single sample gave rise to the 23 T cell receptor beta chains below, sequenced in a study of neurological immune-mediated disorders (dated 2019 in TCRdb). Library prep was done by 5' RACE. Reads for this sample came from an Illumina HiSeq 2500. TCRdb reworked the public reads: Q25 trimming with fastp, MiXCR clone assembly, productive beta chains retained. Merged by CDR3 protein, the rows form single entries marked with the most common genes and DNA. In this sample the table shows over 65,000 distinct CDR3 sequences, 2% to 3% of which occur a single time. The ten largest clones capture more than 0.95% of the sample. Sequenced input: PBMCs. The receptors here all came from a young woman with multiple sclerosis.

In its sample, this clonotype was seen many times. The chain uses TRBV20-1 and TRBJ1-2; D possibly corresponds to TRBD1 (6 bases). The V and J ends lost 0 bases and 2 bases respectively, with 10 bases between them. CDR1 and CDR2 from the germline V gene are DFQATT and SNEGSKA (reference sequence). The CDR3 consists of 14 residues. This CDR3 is CSARDSQGNYGYTF. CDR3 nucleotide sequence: TGCAGTGCTAGAGACTCCCAGGGGAACTATGGCTACACCTTC.

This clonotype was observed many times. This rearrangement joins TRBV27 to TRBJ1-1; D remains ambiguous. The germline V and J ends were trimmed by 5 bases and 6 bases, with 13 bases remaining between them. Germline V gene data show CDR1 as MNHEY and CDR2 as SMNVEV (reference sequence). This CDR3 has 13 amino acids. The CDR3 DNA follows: TGTGCCAGCAGTCCCCACGGAGGGCCTGAAGCTTTCTTT. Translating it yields CASSPHGGPEAFF.

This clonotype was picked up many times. The CDR3 DNA reads as TGCAGCGTTGTTGGGGGTGAGCAGTTCTTC. It translates to CSVVGGEQFF. The rearrangement links TRBV29-1 to TRBJ2-1, with D possibly called TRBD1 or TRBD2 (5 bases each). The length of the CDR3 is 10 residues. Trimming shortened V by 4 bases and J by 9 bases, and 7 bases separated the two germline ends. The germline CDR1 and CDR2 sequences are SQVTM and ANQGSEA.

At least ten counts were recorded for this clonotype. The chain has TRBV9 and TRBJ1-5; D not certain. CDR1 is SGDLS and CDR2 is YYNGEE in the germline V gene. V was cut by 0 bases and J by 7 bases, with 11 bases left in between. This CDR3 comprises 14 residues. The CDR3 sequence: CASSVGASEQPQHF. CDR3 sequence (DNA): TGTGCCAGCAGCGTAGGAGCTTCGGAGCAGCCCCAGCATTTT.

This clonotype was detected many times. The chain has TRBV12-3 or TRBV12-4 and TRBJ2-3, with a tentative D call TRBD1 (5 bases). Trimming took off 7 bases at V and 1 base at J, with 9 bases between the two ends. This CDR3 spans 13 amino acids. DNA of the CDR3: TGTGCCAGCATTAGGGGCCGCACAGATACGCAGTATTTT. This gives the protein CASIRGRTDTQYF.

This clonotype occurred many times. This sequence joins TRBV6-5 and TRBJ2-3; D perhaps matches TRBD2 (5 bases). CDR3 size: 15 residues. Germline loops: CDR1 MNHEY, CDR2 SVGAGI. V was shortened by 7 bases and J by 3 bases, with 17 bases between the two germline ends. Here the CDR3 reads CASKRAGRGTDTQYF. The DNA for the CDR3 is TGTGCCAGCAAACGGGCGGGCCGTGGAACAGATACGCAGTATTTT.

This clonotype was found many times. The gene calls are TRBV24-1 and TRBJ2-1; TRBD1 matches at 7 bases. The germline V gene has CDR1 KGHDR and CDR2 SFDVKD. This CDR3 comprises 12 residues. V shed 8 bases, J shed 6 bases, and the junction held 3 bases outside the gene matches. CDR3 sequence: CATMGQINEQFF. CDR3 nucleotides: TGTGCCACCATGGGACAGATCAATGAGCAGTTCTTC.

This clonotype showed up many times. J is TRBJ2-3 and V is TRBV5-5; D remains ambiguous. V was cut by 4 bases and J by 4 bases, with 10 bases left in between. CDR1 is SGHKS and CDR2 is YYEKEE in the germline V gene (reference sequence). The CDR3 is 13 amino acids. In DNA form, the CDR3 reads TGTGCCAGCAGCGCCCCGGGTTCAGATACGCAGTATTTT. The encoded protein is CASSAPGSDTQYF.

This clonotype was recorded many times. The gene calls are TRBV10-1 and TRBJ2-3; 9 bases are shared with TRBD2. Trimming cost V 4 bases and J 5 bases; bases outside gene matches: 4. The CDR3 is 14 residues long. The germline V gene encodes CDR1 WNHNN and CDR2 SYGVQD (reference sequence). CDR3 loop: CASSVAGVRDTQYF. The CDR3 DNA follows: TGCGCCAGCAGTGTAGCGGGAGTTCGAGATACGCAGTATTTT.

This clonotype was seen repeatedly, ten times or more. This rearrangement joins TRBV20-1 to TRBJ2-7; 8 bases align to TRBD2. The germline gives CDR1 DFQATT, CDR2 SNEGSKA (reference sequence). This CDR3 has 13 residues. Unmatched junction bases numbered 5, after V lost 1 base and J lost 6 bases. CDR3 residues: CSARGEREFEQYF. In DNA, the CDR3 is TGCAGTGCTAGAGGGGAGCGGGAGTTCGAGCAGTACTTC.

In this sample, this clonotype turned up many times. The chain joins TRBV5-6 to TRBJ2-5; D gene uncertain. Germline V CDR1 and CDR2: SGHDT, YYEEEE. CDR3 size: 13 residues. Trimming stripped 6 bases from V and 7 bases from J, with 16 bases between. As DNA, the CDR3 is TGTGCCAGCAACCTAAGGACGGTCGGGACCCAGTACTTC. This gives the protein CASNLRTVGTQYF.

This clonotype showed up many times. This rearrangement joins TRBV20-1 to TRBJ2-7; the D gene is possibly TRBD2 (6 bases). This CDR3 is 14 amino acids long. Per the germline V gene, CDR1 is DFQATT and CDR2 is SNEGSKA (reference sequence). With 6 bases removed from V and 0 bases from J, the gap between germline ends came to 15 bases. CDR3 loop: CSARGGISSYEQYF. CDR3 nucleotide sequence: TGCAGTGCCCGTGGGGGGATAAGCTCCTACGAGCAGTACTTC.

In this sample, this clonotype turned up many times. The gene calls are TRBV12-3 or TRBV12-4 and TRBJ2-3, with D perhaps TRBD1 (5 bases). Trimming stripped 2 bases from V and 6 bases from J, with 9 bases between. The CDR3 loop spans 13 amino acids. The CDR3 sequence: CASSLQGPDTQYF. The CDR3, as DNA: TGTGCCAGCAGTTTACAGGGCCCCGATACGCAGTATTTT.

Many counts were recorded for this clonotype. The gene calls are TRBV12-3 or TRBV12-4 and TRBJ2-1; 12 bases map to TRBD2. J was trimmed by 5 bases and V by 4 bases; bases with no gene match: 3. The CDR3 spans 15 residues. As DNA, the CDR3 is TGTGCCAGCAGTTCATGGACTAGCGGGGACAATGAGCAGTTCTTC. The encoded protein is CASSSWTSGDNEQFF.

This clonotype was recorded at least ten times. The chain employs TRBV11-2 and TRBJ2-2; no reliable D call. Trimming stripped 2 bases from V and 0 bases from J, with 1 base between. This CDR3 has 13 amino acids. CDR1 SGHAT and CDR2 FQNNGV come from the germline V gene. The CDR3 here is CASSLTNTGELFF. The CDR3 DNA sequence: TGTGCCAGCAGCTTAACGAACACCGGGGAGCTGTTTTTT.

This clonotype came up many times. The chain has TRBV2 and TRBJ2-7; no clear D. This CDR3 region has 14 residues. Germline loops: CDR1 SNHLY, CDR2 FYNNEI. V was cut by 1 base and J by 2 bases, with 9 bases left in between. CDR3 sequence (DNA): TGTGCCAGCAGTGAAGTTGGACCCCCCTACGAGCAGTACTTC. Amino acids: CASSEVGPPYEQYF.

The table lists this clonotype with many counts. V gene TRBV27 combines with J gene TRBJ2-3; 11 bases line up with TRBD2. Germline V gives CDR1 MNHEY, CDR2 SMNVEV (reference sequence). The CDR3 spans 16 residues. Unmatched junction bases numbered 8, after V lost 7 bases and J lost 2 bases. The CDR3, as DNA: TGTGCCAGCAAATCGATAGCGGGAGGGTACACAGATACGCAGTATTTT. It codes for CASKSIAGGYTDTQYF.

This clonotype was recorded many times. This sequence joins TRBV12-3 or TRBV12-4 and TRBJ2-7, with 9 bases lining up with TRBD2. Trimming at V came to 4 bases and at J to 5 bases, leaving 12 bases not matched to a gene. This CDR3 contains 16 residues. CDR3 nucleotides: TGTGCCAGCAGTTATTTTCCTAGCGGGAATTCGAACGAGCAGTACTTC. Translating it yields CASSYFPSGNSNEQYF.

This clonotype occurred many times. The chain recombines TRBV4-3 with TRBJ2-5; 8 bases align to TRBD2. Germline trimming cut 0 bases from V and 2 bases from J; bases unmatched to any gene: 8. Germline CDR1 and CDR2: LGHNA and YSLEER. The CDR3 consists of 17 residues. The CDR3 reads CASSQDWDGRGQETQYF. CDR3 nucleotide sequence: TGCGCCAGCAGCCAAGATTGGGACGGGAGGGGGCAAGAGACCCAGTACTTC.

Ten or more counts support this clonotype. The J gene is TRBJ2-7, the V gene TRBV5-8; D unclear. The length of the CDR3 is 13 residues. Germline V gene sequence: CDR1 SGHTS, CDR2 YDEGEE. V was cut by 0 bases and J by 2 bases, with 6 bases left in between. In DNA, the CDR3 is TGTGCCAGCAGCTTGGTTTCTGCCTACGAGCAGTACTTC. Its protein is CASSLVSAYEQYF.

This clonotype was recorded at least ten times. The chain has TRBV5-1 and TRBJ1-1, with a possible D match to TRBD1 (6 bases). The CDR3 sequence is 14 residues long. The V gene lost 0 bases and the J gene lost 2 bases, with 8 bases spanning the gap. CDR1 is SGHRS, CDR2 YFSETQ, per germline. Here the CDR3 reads CASSLGGRNTEAFF. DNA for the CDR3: TGCGCCAGCAGCTTGGGGGGGCGAAACACTGAAGCTTTCTTT. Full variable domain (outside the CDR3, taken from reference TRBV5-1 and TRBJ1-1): KAGVTQTPRYLIKTRGQQVTLSCSPISGHRSVSWYQQTPGQGLQFLFEYFSETQRNKGNFPGRFSGRQFSNSRSEMNVSTLELGDSALYLCASSLGGRNTEAFFGQGTRLTVV.

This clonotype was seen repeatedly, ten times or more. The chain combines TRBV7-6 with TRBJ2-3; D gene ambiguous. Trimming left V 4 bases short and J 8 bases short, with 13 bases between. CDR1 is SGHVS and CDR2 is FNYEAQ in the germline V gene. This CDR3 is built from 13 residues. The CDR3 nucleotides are TGTGCCAGCAGCTCTTCTGATACGGGTACGCAGTATTTT. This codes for CASSSSDTGTQYF. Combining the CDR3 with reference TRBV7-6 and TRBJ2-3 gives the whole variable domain GAGVSQSPRYKVTKRGQDVALRCDPISGHVSLYWYRQALGQGPEFLTYFNYEAQQDKSGLPNDRFSAERPEGSISTLTIQRTEQRDSAMYRCASSSSDTGTQYFGPGTRLTVL.

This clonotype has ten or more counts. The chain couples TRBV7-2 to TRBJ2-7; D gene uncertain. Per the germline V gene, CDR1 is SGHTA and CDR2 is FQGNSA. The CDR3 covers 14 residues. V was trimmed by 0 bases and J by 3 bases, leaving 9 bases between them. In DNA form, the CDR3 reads TGTGCCAGCAGCTTAGCCTCGCCTTACTACGAGCAGTACTTC. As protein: CASSLASPYYEQYF.